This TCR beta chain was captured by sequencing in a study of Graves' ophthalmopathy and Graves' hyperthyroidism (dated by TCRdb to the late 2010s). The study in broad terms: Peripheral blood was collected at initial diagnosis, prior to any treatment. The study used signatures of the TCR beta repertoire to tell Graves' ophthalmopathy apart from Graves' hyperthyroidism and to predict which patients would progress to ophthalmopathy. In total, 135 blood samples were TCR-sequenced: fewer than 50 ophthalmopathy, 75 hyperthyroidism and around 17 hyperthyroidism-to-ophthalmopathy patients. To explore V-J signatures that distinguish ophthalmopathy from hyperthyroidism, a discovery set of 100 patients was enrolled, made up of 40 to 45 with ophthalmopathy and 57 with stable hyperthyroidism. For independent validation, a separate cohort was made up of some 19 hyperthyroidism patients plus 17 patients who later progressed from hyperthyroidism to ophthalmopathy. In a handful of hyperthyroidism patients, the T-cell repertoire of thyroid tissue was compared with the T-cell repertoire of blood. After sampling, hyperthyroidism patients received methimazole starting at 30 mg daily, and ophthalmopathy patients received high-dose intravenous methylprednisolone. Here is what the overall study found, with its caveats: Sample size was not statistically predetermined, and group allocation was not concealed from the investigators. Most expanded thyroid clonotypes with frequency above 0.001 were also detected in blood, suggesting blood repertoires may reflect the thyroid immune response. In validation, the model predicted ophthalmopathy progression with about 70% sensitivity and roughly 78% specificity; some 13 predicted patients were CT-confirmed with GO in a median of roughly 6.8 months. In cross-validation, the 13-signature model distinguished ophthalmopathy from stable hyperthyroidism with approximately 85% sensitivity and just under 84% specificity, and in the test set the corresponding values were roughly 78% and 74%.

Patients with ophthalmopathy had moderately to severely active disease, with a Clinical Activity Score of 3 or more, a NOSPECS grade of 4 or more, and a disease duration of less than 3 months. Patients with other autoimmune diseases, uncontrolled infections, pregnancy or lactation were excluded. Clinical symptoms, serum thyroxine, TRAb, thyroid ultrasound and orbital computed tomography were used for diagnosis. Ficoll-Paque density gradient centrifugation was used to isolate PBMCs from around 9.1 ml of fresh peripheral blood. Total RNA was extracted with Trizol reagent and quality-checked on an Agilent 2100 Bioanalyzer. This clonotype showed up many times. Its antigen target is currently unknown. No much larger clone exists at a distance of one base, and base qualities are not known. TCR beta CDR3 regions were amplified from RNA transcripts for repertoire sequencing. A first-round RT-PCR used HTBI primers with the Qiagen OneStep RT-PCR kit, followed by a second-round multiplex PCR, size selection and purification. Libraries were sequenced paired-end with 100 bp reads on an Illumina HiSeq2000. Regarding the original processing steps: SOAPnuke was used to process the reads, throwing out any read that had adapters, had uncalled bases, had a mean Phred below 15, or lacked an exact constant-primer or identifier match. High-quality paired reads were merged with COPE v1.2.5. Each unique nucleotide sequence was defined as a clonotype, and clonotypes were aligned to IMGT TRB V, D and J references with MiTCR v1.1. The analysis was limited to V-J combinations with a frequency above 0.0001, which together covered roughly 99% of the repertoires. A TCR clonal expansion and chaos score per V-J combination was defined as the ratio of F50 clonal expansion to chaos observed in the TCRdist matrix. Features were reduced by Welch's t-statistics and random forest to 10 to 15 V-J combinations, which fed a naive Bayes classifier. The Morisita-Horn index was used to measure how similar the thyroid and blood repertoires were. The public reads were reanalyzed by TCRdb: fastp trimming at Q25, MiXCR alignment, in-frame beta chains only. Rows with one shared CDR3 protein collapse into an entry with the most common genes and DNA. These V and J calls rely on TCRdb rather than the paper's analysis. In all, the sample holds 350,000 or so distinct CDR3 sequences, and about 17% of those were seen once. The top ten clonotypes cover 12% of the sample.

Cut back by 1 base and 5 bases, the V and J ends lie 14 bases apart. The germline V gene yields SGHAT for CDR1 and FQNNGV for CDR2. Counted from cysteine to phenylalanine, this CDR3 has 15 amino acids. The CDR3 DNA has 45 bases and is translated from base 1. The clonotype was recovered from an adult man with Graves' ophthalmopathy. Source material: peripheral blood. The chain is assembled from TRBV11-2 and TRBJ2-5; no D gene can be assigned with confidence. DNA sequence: TGTGCCAGCAGCTTAGGTGGACGCGTAGTGGAGACCCAGTACTTC. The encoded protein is CASSLGGRVVETQYF.